What follows are 11 T cell receptor beta chains derived from one specimen sequenced in a study of T cell responses to AZD1222 COVID-19 vaccine. TCRdb's table, derived via immunoSEQ multiplex PCR, lists solely in-frame clones and lacks some. The table has about 120,000 clones, just under 90% seen once; the top ten hold around 12%. This specimen was peripheral blood, taken on day 0 of AZD1222 vaccination. These receptors came from an adult in good health.

The rearrangement joins TRBV3-1 (or the pseudogene TRBV3-2) to TRBJ2-7; no definite D call. The germline V gene encodes CDR1 LGHDT and CDR2 YNNKEL (reference sequence). Trimming took 4 bases from V and 1 from J, leaving 11 bases between them. CDR3 length equals 14 residues. This CDR3 is CASSPYRLSYEQYF. The CDR3 DNA reads as TGTGCCAGCAGCCCCTACCGCCTTTCCTACGAGCAGTACTTC.

This chain links TRBV19 with TRBJ2-1, with a tentative D call TRBD1 (7 bases). Germline loops: CDR1 LNHDA, CDR2 SQIVND (reference sequence). CDR3 length equals 15 residues. Deletions cut 7 bases from V and 4 bases from J, with 17 bases between. This CDR3 reads CASTSTGAGYNEQFF. For the CDR3, the DNA is TGTGCCAGTACCTCTACAGGGGCGGGGTACAATGAGCAGTTCTTC. Using reference TRBV19 and TRBJ2-1 for the parts outside the CDR3, the full variable domain is DGGITQSPKYLFRKEGQNVTLSCEQNLNHDAMYWYRQDPGQGLRLIYYSQIVNDFQKGDIAEGYSVSREKKESFPLTVTSAQKNPTAFYLCASTSTGAGYNEQFFGPGTRLTVL.

The rearrangement links TRBV30 to TRBJ1-2, with D maybe TRBD1 (6 bases). CDR3 length equals 14 residues. Deletions cut 0 bases from V and 8 bases from J, with 16 bases between. Per germline, CDR1 GTSNPN and CDR2 SVGIG (reference sequence). CDR3 sequence reads: CAWSVQGLSRGYTF. For the CDR3, the DNA is TGTGCCTGGAGTGTGCAGGGGCTCTCGAGAGGCTACACCTTC.

This clone was detected only a few times. The chain couples TRBV2 to TRBJ2-5; D is unclear. The CDR3 runs to 13 residues. Trimming shortened V by 7 bases and J by 1 base, and 10 bases separated the two germline ends. CDR1 is SNHLY and CDR2 is FYNNEI in the germline V gene. This chain's CDR3 is CASIRQIQETQYF. The CDR3 DNA reads as TGTGCCAGCATAAGGCAGATCCAAGAGACCCAGTACTTC.

This chain joins TRBV28 and TRBJ1-2; unclear D gene. The CDR3 length is 14 residues. The germline CDR1 and CDR2 sequences are MDHEN and SYDVKM. V was cut by 6 bases and J by 8 bases, with 19 bases left in between. CDR3 in amino acids: CASSSFVGNDGYTF. CDR3 in DNA: TGTGCCAGCAGCTCCTTCGTGGGGAATGACGGCTACACCTTC.

The chain couples TRBV7-2 to TRBJ1-4; possibly TRBD1 for D (6 bases). The CDR3 spans 16 residues. Looked up from germline, CDR1 is SGHTA and CDR2 is FQGNSA. V lost 3 bases and J 3 bases, leaving 14 bases between the germline ends. The CDR3 region has the DNA TGTGCCAGCAGCTTGAACACAGGGAGGTCTAATGAAAAACTGTTTTTT. Translation: CASSLNTGRSNEKLFF.

The V and J genes are TRBV7-8 and TRBJ2-1; unclear D gene. Germline lookup yields CDR1 SGHVS and CDR2 FQNEAQ. The CDR3 runs to 17 residues. Deletions cut 1 base from V and 4 bases from J, with 17 bases between. The CDR3 is CASSLVHRPPIYNEQFF. The CDR3 bases are TGTGCCAGCAGCTTAGTCCATCGGCCACCCATTTACAATGAGCAGTTCTTC.

Only one count was recorded for this clone. V and J are TRBV25-1 and TRBJ2-1, with 10 positions matching TRBD2. Germline V CDR1 and CDR2: MGHDK, SYGVNS. This CDR3 is 16 amino acids long. J lost 6 bases, V lost 6 bases, and 11 bases had no gene match. CDR3 in DNA: TGTGCCAGCAGGCAAAGGACTAGCGGTGCTCCCAATGAGCAGTTCTTC. Amino acids: CASRQRTSGAPNEQFF.

The chain couples TRBV2 to TRBJ1-2; D is uncertain. CDR3 size: 11 residues. Trimming left V 6 bases short and J 13 bases short, with 15 bases between. From germline, CDR1 is SNHLY and CDR2 FYNNEI. The CDR3 is CASSPNRDITF. In DNA form, the CDR3 reads TGTGCCAGCAGCCCAAATAGGGATATCACCTTC.

This rearrangement joins TRBV6-5 to TRBJ2-2; TRBD2 matches 9 bases. Unmatched junction bases numbered 7, after V lost 10 bases and J lost 1 base. Germline lookup yields CDR1 MNHEY and CDR2 SVGAGI. The CDR3 has 15 residues. The CDR3 here is CATSMTSGNTGELFF. CDR3 nucleotide sequence: TGTGCCACCTCGATGACTAGCGGGAACACCGGGGAGCTGTTTTTT.

The chain is built from TRBV19 and TRBJ2-7, with 8 bases aligning to TRBD1. Germline V CDR1 and CDR2: LNHDA, SQIVND (reference sequence). This CDR3 spans 15 amino acids. V lost 4 bases, J lost 2 bases, and 7 bases stayed unmatched. The CDR3 nucleotides are TGTGCCAGTAGTACTCGGACAGGGTCGACCTACGAGCAGTACTTC. Protein: CASSTRTGSTYEQYF.